The 26 T cell receptor beta chains given below trace back to one sample, sequenced in a study of blood T cell repertoires in COVID-19. Only in-frame clones appear in the TCRdb table, and some are missing; sequencing was by immunoSEQ multiplex PCR. The sample yields hundreds of thousands of clones, approximately 88% seen once. Sequenced: peripheral blood. The receptors shown here come from a man aged 40-55 years with acute or convalescent COVID-19.

The chain has TRBV7-6 and TRBJ1-4; no clear D. The CDR3 is 16 residues long. V was shortened by 5 bases and J by 3 bases, with 16 bases between the two germline ends. Per germline, CDR1 SGHVS and CDR2 FNYEAQ. The CDR3 sequence is CASSRMFPPANEKLFF. CDR3 bases: TGTGCCAGCAGCCGAATGTTCCCCCCGGCTAATGAAAAACTGTTTTTT.

V usage is TRBV12-3 or TRBV12-4 and J usage is TRBJ1-2; possibly TRBD1 for D (5 bases). V was cut by 3 bases and J by 6 bases, with 11 bases left in between. CDR3 length: 13 residues. The CDR3 sequence: CASSLQGRDGYTF. The CDR3 DNA follows: TGTGCCAGCAGTTTGCAGGGTAGGGATGGCTACACCTTC.

The V and J genes are TRBV5-1 and TRBJ2-3; the match to TRBD2 covers 13 bases. This CDR3 has 15 amino acids. V shed 5 bases and J 4 bases; nucleotides not matched to a gene: 4. The germline V gene encodes CDR1 SGHRS and CDR2 YFSETQ. The CDR3: CASSRTSGSADTQYF. In DNA, the CDR3 is TGCGCCAGCAGTCGGACTAGCGGGAGCGCAGATACGCAGTATTTT.

This clone was seen once. The chain employs TRBV6-2 or TRBV6-3 and TRBJ2-1, with D tentatively TRBD2 (6 bases). The V and J ends lost 0 bases and 15 bases respectively, with 15 bases between them. CDR1 is MNHEY, CDR2 SVGEGT, per germline. This CDR3 spans 13 amino acids. The CDR3 is CASSYSNGTPSFF. The CDR3 nucleotides are TGTGCCAGCAGTTACTCGAACGGGACTCCCTCGTTCTTC.

V is TRBV18 and J is TRBJ2-1; tentatively, D is TRBD1 (6 bases). This CDR3 is 16 amino acids long. Germline V gives CDR1 KGHSH, CDR2 LQKENI. Deletions cut 0 bases from V and 2 bases from J, with 11 bases between. The CDR3 nucleotides read TGTGCCAGCTCACCACCGCCAGGGGCTACCTACAATGAGCAGTTCTTC. It yields the protein CASSPPPGATYNEQFF.

The chain recombines TRBV7-2 with TRBJ1-1, with D unresolved. Looked up from germline, CDR1 is SGHTA and CDR2 is FQGNSA. This CDR3 has 15 amino acids. The V and J ends lost 5 bases and 4 bases respectively, with 17 bases between them. The CDR3 is CASSPPRAGGTEAFF. The CDR3 nucleotides are TGTGCCAGCAGCCCTCCCCGGGCGGGAGGCACTGAAGCTTTCTTT. The full variable domain, rest sourced from reference TRBV7-2 and TRBJ1-1, is GAGVSQSPSNKVTEKGKDVELRCDPISGHTALYWYRQSLGQGLEFLIYFQGNSAPDKSGLPSDRFSAERTGGSVSTLTIQRTQQEDSAVYLCASSPPRAGGTEAFFGQGTRLTVV.

The chain joins TRBV10-3 to TRBJ2-1; the match to TRBD2 covers 7 bases. Germline-derived CDR1 and CDR2 are ENHRY and SYGVKD. The CDR3 covers 14 residues. Unmatched junction bases numbered 5, after V lost 4 bases and J lost 5 bases. The CDR3 DNA sequence: TGTGCCATCAGTGTGGGAGGGTTGAACAATGAGCAGTTCTTC. As protein: CAISVGGLNNEQFF.

The chain links TRBV3-1 (or the pseudogene TRBV3-2) to TRBJ2-7, with no clear D. The germline gives CDR1 LGHDT, CDR2 YNNKEL (reference sequence). This CDR3 has 15 residues. V gave up 0 bases and J gave up 1 base, with 10 bases separating them. Here the CDR3 reads CASSQESGPSYEQYF. DNA for the CDR3: TGTGCCAGCAGCCAAGAGTCAGGCCCTTCCTACGAGCAGTACTTC.

This clone has a single count. The chain carries TRBV27 and TRBJ1-5; D is uncertain. The CDR3 covers 13 residues. Germline lookup yields CDR1 MNHEY and CDR2 SMNVEV (reference sequence). The germline V and J ends were trimmed by 1 base and 6 bases, with 7 bases remaining between them. CDR3 bases: TGTGCCAGCAGTTTATTTGTCGGTCAGCCCCAGCATTTT. Encoded protein: CASSLFVGQPQHF.

This clone was detected a few times. The chain has TRBV3-1 (or the pseudogene TRBV3-2) and TRBJ2-3; 9 nucleotides align to TRBD2. The CDR3 spans 16 residues. Germline CDR1 reads LGHDT; CDR2 reads YNNKEL (reference sequence). The V and J ends lost 3 bases and 2 bases, in that order; junction bases with no gene match: 6. CDR3 region: CASSQGPSGTTDTQYF. The DNA of the CDR3 is TGTGCCAGCAGCCAGGGTCCTAGCGGGACCACAGATACGCAGTATTTT.

The chain combines TRBV12-5 with TRBJ2-7; TRBD2 matches at 7 bases. CDR3 length: 15 residues. The germline CDR1 and CDR2 sequences are LGHNT and FRNRAP. J gave up 4 bases and V 1 base, and 7 bases lay outside the gene matches. The CDR3 loop reads CASGLGASGGYEQYF. The CDR3 nucleotides read TGTGCTAGTGGTTTGGGGGCTAGCGGTGGTTACGAGCAGTACTTC.

V gene TRBV3-1 (or the pseudogene TRBV3-2) combines with J gene TRBJ1-6; D gene uncertain. Trimming removed 1 base at V and 8 bases at J, with 12 bases between. The CDR3 has 15 amino acids. Germline V lookup: CDR1 LGHDT, CDR2 YNNKEL (reference sequence). CDR3: CASSQGPPRYSPLHF. The CDR3 DNA reads TGTGCCAGCAGCCAAGGGCCCCCAAGATATTCACCCCTCCACTTT.

This sequence joins TRBV6-6 and TRBJ1-1; D remains ambiguous. This CDR3 region has 16 residues. CDR1 is MNHNY, CDR2 SVGAGI, per germline (reference sequence). The ends were cut back, 5 bases at V and 1 base at J, with 17 bases in the middle. CDR3 DNA: TGTGCCAGCAGTCGACTGAGGGCGCCCGGGAACACTGAAGCTTTCTTT. Amino acids: CASSRLRAPGNTEAFF.

The genes are TRBV10-3 and TRBJ2-7; 7 bases agree with TRBD1. The CDR3 spans 13 residues. V was clipped by 6 bases and J by 5 bases; unmatched bases: 7. In germline, CDR1 is ENHRY, CDR2 SYGVKD. The CDR3 region is CAIRVSQGDEQYF. The CDR3 coding sequence is TGTGCCATCAGAGTTTCTCAGGGGGACGAGCAGTACTTC.

The V and J genes are TRBV6-5 and TRBJ2-3; D is ambiguous. V was shortened by 5 bases and J by 2 bases, with 11 bases between the two germline ends. Germline V gene lookup returns CDR1 MNHEY and CDR2 SVGAGI. This CDR3 contains 14 residues. CDR3 nucleotide sequence: TGTGCCAGCAGTCCCACCAACTCCACAGATACGCAGTATTTT. As protein: CASSPTNSTDTQYF.

V and J are TRBV5-6 and TRBJ2-1; a weak D match, TRBD1 (6 bases). The CDR3 is 14 amino acids. Germline loops: CDR1 SGHDT, CDR2 YYEEEE. Deletions cut 0 bases from V and 9 bases from J, with 13 bases between. CDR3 nucleotide sequence: TGTGCCAGCAGCTTGGAACAGGGTAGGGGTGAGCAGTTCTTC. This translates into CASSLEQGRGEQFF.

The chain couples TRBV30 to TRBJ1-1, with D possibly TRBD1 on 5 matching bases. This CDR3 is 13 amino acids long. CDR1 is GTSNPN and CDR2 is SVGIG in the germline V gene (reference sequence). V shed 0 bases and J shed 7 bases, with 12 bases lying between them. Here the CDR3 DNA reads TGTGCCTGGAGTGTACGGGTTGACAGTGAAGCTTTCTTT. Translation gives CAWSVRVDSEAFF.

In this sample, this clone turned up once. The chain joins TRBV6-5 to TRBJ1-2; TRBD1 matches at 7 bases. The CDR3 runs to 14 residues. Per germline, CDR1 MNHEY and CDR2 SVGAGI. Trimming at V came to 6 bases and at J to 1 base, leaving 5 bases not matched to a gene. CDR3 loop: CASRRTGFNYGYTF. CDR3 bases: TGTGCCAGCAGGAGGACAGGTTTTAACTATGGCTACACCTTC.

This rearrangement joins TRBV5-5 to TRBJ1-6, with a weak D call TRBD1 (6 bases). The CDR3 loop spans 17 amino acids. V was pared by 1 base and J by 5 bases, with 16 bases between. The germline V gene has CDR1 SGHKS and CDR2 YYEKEE (reference sequence). The DNA of the CDR3 is TGTGCCAGCAGCTTGTATCAGGGGAGAAGGAATAATTCACCCCTCCACTTT. It specifies CASSLYQGRRNNSPLHF.

The chain joins TRBV19 to TRBJ1-6; TRBD1 might be the D (6 bases). The CDR3 has 13 residues. CDR1 LNHDA and CDR2 SQIVND come from the germline V gene (reference sequence). Trimming removed 5 bases from V and 14 bases from J, with 16 bases in between. In DNA, the CDR3 is TGTGCCAGTAGTCCAAGGGACAACATCGCCCTCCACTTT. It codes for CASSPRDNIALHF.

V and J are TRBV9 and TRBJ2-3; TRBD1 agrees at 8 bases. The CDR3 sequence is 15 residues long. The J segment lost 3 bases and the V segment lost 4 bases, leaving 7 bases of the junction unmatched. The germline gives CDR1 SGDLS, CDR2 YYNGEE. CDR3 in amino acids: CASSPRQGRTDTQYF. The CDR3 nucleotides read TGTGCCAGCAGCCCGCGACAGGGGAGGACAGATACGCAGTATTTT.

The chain employs TRBV2 and TRBJ1-4, with TRBD1 identical over 8 bases. The CDR3 sequence is 17 residues long. Germline V gene data show CDR1 as SNHLY and CDR2 as FYNNEI. V lost 8 bases, J lost 5 bases, and 16 bases stayed unmatched. The CDR3 reads CASLIQGVGGSNEKLFF. In DNA, the CDR3 is TGTGCCAGCCTAATACAGGGGGTTGGAGGATCGAATGAAAAACTGTTTTTT.

The J gene is TRBJ2-1, the V gene TRBV3-1 (or the pseudogene TRBV3-2), with D possibly matching TRBD2 (7 bases). Germline V gene sequence: CDR1 LGHDT, CDR2 YNNKEL (reference sequence). Trimming left V 6 bases short and J 7 bases short, with 16 bases between. The CDR3 totals 14 residues. CDR3 sequence: CASRRGGAGNEQFF. The CDR3 region has the DNA TGTGCCAGCAGGAGGGGGGGGGCCGGGAATGAGCAGTTCTTC.

The V call is TRBV7-9, the J call TRBJ1-5; TRBD1 is a possible D gene (5 bases). Trimming left V 0 bases short and J 2 bases short, with 17 bases between. CDR1 and CDR2 from the germline V gene are SEHNR and FQNEAQ (reference sequence). The CDR3 consists of 18 residues. DNA of the CDR3: TGTGCCAGCAGCTTAGCCCGGACACCCCTTTTTGGCAATCAGCCCCAGCATTTT. This translates into CASSLARTPLFGNQPQHF.

The chain uses TRBV6-1 and TRBJ1-4; TRBD1 is a possible D gene (5 bases). This CDR3 spans 16 amino acids. Germline CDR1 is MNHNS and CDR2 is SASEGT. V was trimmed by 3 bases and J by 0 bases, leaving 11 bases between them. CDR3 protein: CASSEEWGATNEKLFF. CDR3 DNA sequence: TGTGCCAGCAGTGAGGAATGGGGCGCAACTAATGAAAAACTGTTTTTT.

In the case of this clone: The sample carries other DNA sequences with the same CDR3. V gene TRBV11-2 combines with J gene TRBJ1-5; D gene ambiguous. There are 13 residues in the CDR3. Germline V CDR1 and CDR2: SGHAT, FQNNGV. V was shortened by 1 base and J by 5 bases, with 6 bases between the two germline ends. The CDR3 DNA reads as TGTGCCAGCAGCTTAGGAGGTGATCAGCCCCAGCATTTT. This translates into CASSLGGDQPQHF.